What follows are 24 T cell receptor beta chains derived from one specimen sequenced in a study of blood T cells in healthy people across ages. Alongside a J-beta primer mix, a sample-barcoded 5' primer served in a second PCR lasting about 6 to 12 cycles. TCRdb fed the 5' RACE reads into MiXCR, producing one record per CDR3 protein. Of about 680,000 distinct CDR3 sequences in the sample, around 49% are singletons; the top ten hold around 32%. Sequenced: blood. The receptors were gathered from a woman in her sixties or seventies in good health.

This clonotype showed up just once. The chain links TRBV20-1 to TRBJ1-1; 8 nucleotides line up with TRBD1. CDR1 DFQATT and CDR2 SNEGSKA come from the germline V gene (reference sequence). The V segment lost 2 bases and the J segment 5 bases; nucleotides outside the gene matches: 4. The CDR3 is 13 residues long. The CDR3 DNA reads TGCAGTGCTAGACCGGACAGGGAAACTGAAGCTTTCTTT. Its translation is CSARPDRETEAFF.

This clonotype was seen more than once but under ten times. The CDR3 bases are TGTGCCAGCAGTTCCCCTAGCGGGATCGGCCACAATGAGCAGTTCTTC. It is translated as CASSSPSGIGHNEQFF. This rearrangement joins TRBV28 to TRBJ2-1; 9 bases align to TRBD2. J was trimmed by 5 bases and V by 4 bases; bases with no gene match: 9. In germline, CDR1 is MDHEN, CDR2 SYDVKM. The length of the CDR3 is 16 residues.

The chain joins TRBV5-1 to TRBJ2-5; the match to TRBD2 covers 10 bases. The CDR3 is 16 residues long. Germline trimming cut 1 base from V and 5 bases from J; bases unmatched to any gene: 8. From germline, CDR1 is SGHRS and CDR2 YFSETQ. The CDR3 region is CASSLSASGSGETQYF. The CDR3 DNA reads TGCGCCAGCAGCTTGTCGGCTAGCGGGAGTGGTGAGACCCAGTACTTC.

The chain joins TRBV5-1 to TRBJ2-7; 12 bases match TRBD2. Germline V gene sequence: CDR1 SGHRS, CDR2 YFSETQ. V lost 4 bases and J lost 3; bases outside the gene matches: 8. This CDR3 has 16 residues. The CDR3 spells CASSPTLAGGIYEQYF. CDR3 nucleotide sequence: TGCGCCAGCAGCCCAACACTAGCGGGAGGAATCTACGAGCAGTACTTC.

The CDR3 coding sequence is TGTGCCAGCAGCGTAGGGTCTAGCGGGAGTTCCTACGAGCAGTACTTC. Translation gives CASSVGSSGSSYEQYF. V and J are TRBV9 and TRBJ2-7, with 10 nucleotides matching TRBD2. The CDR3 length is 16 residues. Per germline, CDR1 SGDLS and CDR2 YYNGEE. With 0 bases clipped from V and 1 base from J, the junction kept 4 bases outside the gene matches.

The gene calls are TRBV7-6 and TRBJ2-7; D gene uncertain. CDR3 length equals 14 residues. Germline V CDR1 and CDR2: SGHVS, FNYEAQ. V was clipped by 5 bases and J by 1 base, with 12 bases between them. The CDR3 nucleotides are TGTGCCAGCAGCGTGTATATGGATTCCTACGAGCAGTACTTC. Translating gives CASSVYMDSYEQYF.

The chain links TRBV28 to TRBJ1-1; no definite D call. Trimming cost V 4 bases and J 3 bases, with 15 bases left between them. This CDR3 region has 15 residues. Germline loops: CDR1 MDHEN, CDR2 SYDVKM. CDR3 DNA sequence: TGTGCCAGCAGTTCAGGCTTGAGAGCGGACACTGAAGCTTTCTTT. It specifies CASSSGLRADTEAFF.

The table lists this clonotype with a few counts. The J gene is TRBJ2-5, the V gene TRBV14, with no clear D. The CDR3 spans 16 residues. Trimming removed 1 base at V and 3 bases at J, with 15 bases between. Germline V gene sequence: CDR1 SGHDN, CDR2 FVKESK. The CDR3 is CASSQGVTRAEETQYF. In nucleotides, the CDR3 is TGTGCCAGCAGCCAAGGAGTCACCCGGGCGGAAGAGACCCAGTACTTC.

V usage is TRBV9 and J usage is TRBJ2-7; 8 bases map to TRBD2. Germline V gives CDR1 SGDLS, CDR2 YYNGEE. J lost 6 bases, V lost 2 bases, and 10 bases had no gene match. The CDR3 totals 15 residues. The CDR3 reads CASSVRAGETLEQYF. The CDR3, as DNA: TGTGCCAGCAGCGTTCGAGCGGGAGAGACGCTCGAGCAGTACTTC.

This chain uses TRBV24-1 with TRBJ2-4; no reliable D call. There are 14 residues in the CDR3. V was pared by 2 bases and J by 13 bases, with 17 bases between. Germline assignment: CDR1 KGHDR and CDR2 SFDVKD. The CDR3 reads CATSDSNPPGEQYF. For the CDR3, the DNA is TGTGCCACCAGTGATTCAAACCCTCCGGGTGAGCAGTACTTC.

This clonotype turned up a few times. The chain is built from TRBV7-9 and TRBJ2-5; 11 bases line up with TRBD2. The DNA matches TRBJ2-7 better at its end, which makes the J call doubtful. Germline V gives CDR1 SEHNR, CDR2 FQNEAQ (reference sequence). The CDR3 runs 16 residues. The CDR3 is CASSLGITSGSTEQYF. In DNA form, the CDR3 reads TGTGCCAGCAGCTTAGGGATAACTAGCGGGAGTACCGAGCAGTACTTC.

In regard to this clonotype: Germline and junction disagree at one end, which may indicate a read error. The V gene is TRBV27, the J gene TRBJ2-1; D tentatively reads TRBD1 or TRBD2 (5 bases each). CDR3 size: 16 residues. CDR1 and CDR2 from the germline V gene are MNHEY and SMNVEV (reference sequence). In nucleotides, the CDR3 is TGTACCAGCAGTTTCAATGGGACGAGAACCTACAATGAGCAGTTCTTC. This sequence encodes CTSSFNGTRTYNEQFF.

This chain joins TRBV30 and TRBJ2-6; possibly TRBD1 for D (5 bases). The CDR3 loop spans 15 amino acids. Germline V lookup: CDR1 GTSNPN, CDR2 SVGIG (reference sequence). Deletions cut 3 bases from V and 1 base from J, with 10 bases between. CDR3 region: CAWSQGASGANVLTF. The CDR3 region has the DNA TGTGCCTGGAGCCAAGGGGCTTCTGGGGCCAACGTCCTGACTTTC.

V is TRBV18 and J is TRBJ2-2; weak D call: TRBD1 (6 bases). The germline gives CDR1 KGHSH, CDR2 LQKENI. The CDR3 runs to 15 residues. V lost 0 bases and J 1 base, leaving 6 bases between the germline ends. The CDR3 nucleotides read TGTGCCAGCTCACCACCGGGACAGAACACCGGGGAGCTGTTTTTT. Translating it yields CASSPPGQNTGELFF. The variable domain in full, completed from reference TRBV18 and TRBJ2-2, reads NAGVMQNPRHLVRRRGQEARLRCSPMKGHSHVYWYRQLPEEGLKFMVYLQKENIIDESGMPKERFSAEFPKEGPSILRIQQVVRGDSAAYFCASSPPGQNTGELFFGEGSRLTVL.

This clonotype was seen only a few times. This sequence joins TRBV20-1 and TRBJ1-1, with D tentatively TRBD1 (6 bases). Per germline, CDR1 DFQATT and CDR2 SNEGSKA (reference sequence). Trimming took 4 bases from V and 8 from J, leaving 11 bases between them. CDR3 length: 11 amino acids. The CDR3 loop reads CSAKGTLEAFF. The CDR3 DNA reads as TGCAGTGCTAAGGGGACATTGGAAGCTTTCTTT.

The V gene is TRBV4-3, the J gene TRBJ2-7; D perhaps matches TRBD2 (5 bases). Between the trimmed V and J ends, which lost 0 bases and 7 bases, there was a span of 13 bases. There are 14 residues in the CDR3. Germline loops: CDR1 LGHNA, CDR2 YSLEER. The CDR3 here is CASSQDGGVPEQYF. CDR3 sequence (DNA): TGCGCCAGCAGCCAAGATGGAGGAGTTCCTGAGCAGTACTTC.

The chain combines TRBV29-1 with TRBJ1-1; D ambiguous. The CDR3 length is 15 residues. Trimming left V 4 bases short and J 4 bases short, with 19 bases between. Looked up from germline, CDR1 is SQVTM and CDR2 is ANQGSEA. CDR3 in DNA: TGCAGCGTTGTGGCACCGACCTACGGCCTCACTGAAGCTTTCTTT. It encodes CSVVAPTYGLTEAFF.

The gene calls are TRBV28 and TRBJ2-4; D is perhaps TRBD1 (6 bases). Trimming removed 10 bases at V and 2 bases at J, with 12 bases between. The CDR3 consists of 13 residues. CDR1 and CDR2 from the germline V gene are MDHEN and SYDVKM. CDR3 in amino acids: CATRGRTKNIQYF. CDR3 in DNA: TGTGCCACCAGGGGACGTACCAAAAACATTCAGTACTTC.

The CDR3: CSTSGLDTQYF. The CDR3 coding sequence is TGCTCGACTAGCGGACTTGATACGCAGTATTTT. The rearrangement links TRBV29-1 to TRBJ2-3; TRBD2 matches 9 bases. Per germline, CDR1 SQVTM and CDR2 ANQGSEA. This CDR3 contains 11 residues.

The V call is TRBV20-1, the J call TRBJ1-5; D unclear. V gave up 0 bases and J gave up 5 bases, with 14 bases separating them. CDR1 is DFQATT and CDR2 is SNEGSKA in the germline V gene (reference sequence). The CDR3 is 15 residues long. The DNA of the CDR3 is TGCAGTGCTAGAGATAAGGCGGCGGCTGATCAGCCCCAGCATTTT. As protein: CSARDKAAADQPQHF.

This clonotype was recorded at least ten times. CDR3 nucleotides: TGCGCCAGCAGCCAAACAGGGTCAGGGGAGACCCAGTACTTC. Translation gives CASSQTGSGETQYF. This chain uses TRBV4-3 with TRBJ2-5; the D gene is possibly TRBD1 (6 bases). The CDR3 covers 14 residues. Germline assignment: CDR1 LGHNA and CDR2 YSLEER. Trimming cost V 2 bases and J 5 bases, with 12 bases left between them.

In nucleotides, the CDR3 is TGTGCCAGCAGTTCCCCGGGGGGGCAGTACTTC. It yields the protein CASSSPGGQYF. V is TRBV28 and J is TRBJ2-7; 7 bases line up with TRBD2. Trimming cost V 4 bases and J 9 bases; bases outside gene matches: 3. From germline, CDR1 is MDHEN and CDR2 SYDVKM. The CDR3 length is 11 residues.

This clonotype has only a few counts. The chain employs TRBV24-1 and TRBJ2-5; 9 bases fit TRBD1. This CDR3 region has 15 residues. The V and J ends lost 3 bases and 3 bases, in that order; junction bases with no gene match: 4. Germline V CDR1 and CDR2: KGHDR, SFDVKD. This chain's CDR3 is CATSDPGQGKETQYF. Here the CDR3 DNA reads TGTGCCACCAGTGATCCAGGACAGGGGAAAGAGACCCAGTACTTC.

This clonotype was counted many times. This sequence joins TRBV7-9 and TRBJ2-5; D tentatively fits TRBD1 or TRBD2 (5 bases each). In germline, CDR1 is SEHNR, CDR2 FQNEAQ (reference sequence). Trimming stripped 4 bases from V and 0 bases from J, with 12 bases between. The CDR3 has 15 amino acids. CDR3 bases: TGTGCCAGCAGCTCCCCCGGGACCAACCAAGAGACCCAGTACTTC. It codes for CASSSPGTNQETQYF.